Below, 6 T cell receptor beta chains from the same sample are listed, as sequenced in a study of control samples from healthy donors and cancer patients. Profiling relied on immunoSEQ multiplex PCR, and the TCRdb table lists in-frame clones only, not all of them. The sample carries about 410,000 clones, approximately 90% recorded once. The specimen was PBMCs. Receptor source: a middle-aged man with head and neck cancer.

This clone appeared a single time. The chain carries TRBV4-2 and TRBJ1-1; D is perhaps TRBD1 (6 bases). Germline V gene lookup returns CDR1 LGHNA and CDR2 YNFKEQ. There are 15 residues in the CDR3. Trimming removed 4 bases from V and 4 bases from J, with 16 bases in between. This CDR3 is CASSRLGAVVTEAFF. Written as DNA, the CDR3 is TGTGCCAGCAGCCGTTTGGGGGCTGTGGTCACTGAAGCTTTCTTT.

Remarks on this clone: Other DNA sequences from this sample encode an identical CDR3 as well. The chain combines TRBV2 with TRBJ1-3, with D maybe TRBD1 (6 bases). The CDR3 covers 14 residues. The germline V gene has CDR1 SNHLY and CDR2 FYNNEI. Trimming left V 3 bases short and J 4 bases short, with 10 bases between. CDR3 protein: CASSEGGAGNTIYF. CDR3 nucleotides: TGTGCCAGCAGTGAGGGGGGCGCAGGAAACACCATATATTTT. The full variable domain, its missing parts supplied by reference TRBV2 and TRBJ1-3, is EPEVTQTPSHQVTQMGQEVILRCVPISNHLYFYWYRQILGQKVEFLVSFYNNEISEKSEIFDDQFSVERPDGSNFTLKIRSTKLEDSAMYFCASSEGGAGNTIYFGEGSWLTVV.

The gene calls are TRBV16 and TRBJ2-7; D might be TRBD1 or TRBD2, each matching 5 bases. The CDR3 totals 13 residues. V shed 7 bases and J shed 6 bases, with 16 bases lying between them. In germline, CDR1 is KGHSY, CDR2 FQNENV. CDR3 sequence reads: CASTSGASGEQYF. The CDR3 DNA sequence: TGTGCCAGCACCTCCGGGGCCTCGGGCGAGCAGTACTTC.

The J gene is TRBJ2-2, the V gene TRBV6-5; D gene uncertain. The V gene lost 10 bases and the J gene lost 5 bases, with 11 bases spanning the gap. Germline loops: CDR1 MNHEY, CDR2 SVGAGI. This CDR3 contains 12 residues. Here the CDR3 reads CATTGQTGELFF. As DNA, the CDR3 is TGTGCCACTACTGGGCAGACCGGGGAGCTGTTTTTT.

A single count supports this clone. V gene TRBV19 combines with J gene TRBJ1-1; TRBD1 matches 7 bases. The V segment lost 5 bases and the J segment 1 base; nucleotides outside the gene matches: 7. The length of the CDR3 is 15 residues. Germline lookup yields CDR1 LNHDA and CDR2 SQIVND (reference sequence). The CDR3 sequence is CASSVRQGTNTEAFF. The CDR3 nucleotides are TGTGCCAGTAGTGTTCGACAGGGCACGAACACTGAAGCTTTCTTT.

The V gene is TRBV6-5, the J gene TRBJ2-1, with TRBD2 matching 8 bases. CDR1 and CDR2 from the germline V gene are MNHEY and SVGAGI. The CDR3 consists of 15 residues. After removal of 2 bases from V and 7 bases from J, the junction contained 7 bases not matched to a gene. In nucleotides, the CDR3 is TGTGCCAGCAGTTACAGTACTAGCGGATGGAATGAGCAGTTCTTC. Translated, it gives CASSYSTSGWNEQFF.